The rows below give T cell receptor beta chains drawn from one sample of a study of shared clonotypes between healthy human individuals. The repertoire was sequenced with immunoSEQ multiplex PCR; TCRdb's copy has only in-frame clones and lacks some. Here the sample spans some 1,600,000 clones, 98% being singletons. Sequenced: naive CD4+ T cells sorted from blood. These receptors originate from a man aged 25-45 years in good health. Each CDR3 is given with its conserved first and last residue. Each record gives: V gene, J gene, clone size, CDR3 protein. Where a row states a size, it is once, few, many or the class of an expanded clone; other rows omit it.

TRBV29-1	TRBJ2-7	.	CSVLRLAGVSYEQYF
TRBV28	TRBJ2-2	.	CASSLRTANTGELFF
TRBV10-3	TRBJ2-2	.	CAALAGLAGTGELFF
TRBV2	TRBJ2-4	.	CASSIAGPKNIQYF
TRBV29-1	TRBJ2-5	.	CSATGRSPETQYF
TRBV5-1	TRBJ2-7	.	CASSLGGTGTTYEQYF
TRBV5-4	TRBJ1-2	.	CASSIAGTGNYGYTF
TRBV6-5	TRBJ2-1	.	CASSSPGVYNEQFF
TRBV10-3	TRBJ2-3	.	CAIRDWGLSTDTQYF
TRBV2	TRBJ2-7	once	CASSRTGTYEQYF
TRBV4-3	TRBJ2-1	.	CASSLKRGSYNEQFF
TRBV19	TRBJ1-1	.	CASSNPSTEAFF
TRBV7-2	TRBJ2-1	.	CASSPQGLEQFF
TRBV27	TRBJ2-7	.	CASSLQGIQYEQYF
TRBV2	TRBJ2-1	once	CASSGASGRVPYNEQFF
TRBV27	TRBJ2-3	.	CASSSQGGKDRDTQYF
TRBV7-8	TRBJ2-7	.	CASSWGSSYEQYF
TRBV14	TRBJ2-1	.	CASSQDALAGLGDNEQFF
TRBV2	TRBJ2-1	.	CASSEPIRDKNNEQFF
TRBV6-1	TRBJ2-7	.	CASSGSDSSVEQYF
TRBV7-2	TRBJ2-3	.	CASSVAGVNTDTQYF
TRBV7-9	TRBJ2-3	.	CASSLVSDTQYF
TRBV4-1	TRBJ2-3	once	CASSQIDRVVTDTQYF
TRBV7-3	TRBJ2-1	once	CASSLTRGPYNEQFF
TRBV27	TRBJ2-3	.	CASSPLQGLREIEDTQYF
TRBV5-1	TRBJ2-6	.	CASSPGSSGANVLTF
TRBV5-6	TRBJ2-4	.	CASSPAGVLAKNIQYF
TRBV10-3	TRBJ1-2	.	CAISAILEYGYTF
TRBV6-6	TRBJ2-3	.	CASSLRDYSTDTQYF
TRBV29-1	TRBJ2-6	.	CSSRDSGANVLTF
TRBV28	TRBJ2-7	.	CASSEPKRGAYEQYF
TRBV30	TRBJ2-2	.	CAWSVQGGMRNTGELFF
TRBV2	TRBJ1-2	.	CASRTAVTYGYTF
TRBV18	TRBJ2-7	.	CASSPVRAGGSSYEQYF
TRBV18	TRBJ2-7	.	CASSNRELNDEQYF
TRBV29-1	TRBJ2-4	.	CSATGHQGAKNIQYF
TRBV6-5	TRBJ2-7	.	CASSYTSGSSYEQYF
TRBV7-2	TRBJ1-5	.	CASSGGNQPQHF
TRBV10-3	TRBJ2-1	.	CAISSQGSYNEQFF
TRBV6-1	TRBJ1-5	.	CASSTASSRQPQHF
TRBV11-3	TRBJ2-3	.	CASSPRTSGADTQYF
TRBV5-1	TRBJ1-2	.	CASREFSEGGYTF
TRBV28	TRBJ1-5	.	CASSLWGSNQPQHF
TRBV18	TRBJ2-5	.	CASSPDRTGLGTQYF
TRBV27	TRBJ1-1	.	CASTPRRGMNTEAFF
TRBV6-6	TRBJ2-7	once	CASSLSGQFPSYEQYF
TRBV5-5	TRBJ2-1	.	CASSLSTGGSSYNEQFF
TRBV27	TRBJ2-7	once	CASRDRGPPYEQYF
TRBV19	TRBJ2-2	.	CASSIGSGYGELFF
TRBV10-3	TRBJ2-3	once	CGQGSVADTQYF
TRBV5-1	TRBJ1-2	.	CASSLEGSYGYTF
TRBV6-1	TRBJ1-3	.	CASSDSHSGNTIYF
TRBV28	TRBJ1-2	.	CASSINPRGRKDGYTF
TRBV11-2	TRBJ2-1	.	CASSLGGSYNEQFF
TRBV6-1	TRBJ1-5	.	CASSGKLGAGCFNQPQHF
TRBV10-3	TRBJ2-1	once	CAISESLRQQMKLYNEQFF
TRBV9	TRBJ2-2	.	CASSFTPGQGRSGELFF
TRBV7-9	TRBJ2-7	.	CASSPGYEQYF
TRBV7-6	TRBJ2-2	.	CASSLGSGTGGSPGELFF